This TCR beta chain was captured by sequencing in a study of shared clonotypes between healthy human individuals (dated by TCRdb to about 2020). Regarding the study in general: The cohort comprised a couple of women and three men aged 18 to 49 years. For each donor, CD4 naive and CD4 memory were each run on three plates, CD8 naive on two plates, and CD8 memory on one plate. The study deeply sequenced blood TCR repertoires of five healthy adults to estimate repertoire size and the extent of clonotype sharing between individuals. Different laboratories and diverse techniques were used to prepare libraries and sequence TCR repertoires, to increase sequencing depth and limit assay-specific biases. Per donor, leukapheresis produced somewhere between about 0.85 and 9.5 billion PBMCs. Summary of the overall study and its limitations: About 5% of naive CD4, approximately 3.7% of naive CD8, roughly 2.5% of memory CD4, and 0.4% of memory CD8 clonotypes were shared across a few donors. Rarefaction of sorted-subset datasets indicated incomplete sequencing despite the large sequencing depth. Pairwise subsampling led to the expectation that sequencing depth would affect the degree of clonotype sharing among donors. Naive subsets generally had larger estimated clonotype richness than memory subsets did. Compared with non-shared clonotypes, the clonotypes found in all four sorted-subset donors had higher generation probabilities. Sampling was restricted to blood, and TCR repertoires in tissues likely differ from the TCR repertoires found in blood. Because the study included only a small number of donors, the genetic and exposure-history diversity represented was limited.

CDR3 length: 15 amino acids, cysteine to phenylalanine. Left in the record is the CDR3 DNA by itself, 45 bases read in frame from the first base. Germline trimming amounts to 0 bases on V and 7 bases on J, with 6 as the count of junction bases outside the gene matches. The germline V gene (reference sequence) specifies MNHEY as CDR1 and SMNVEV as CDR2. TCR CDR3 regions were amplified from genomic DNA by multiplex PCR using the deep immunoSEQ assay. Extracted genomic DNA from each cell subset was distributed evenly across all wells of several immunoSEQ 96-well plates, and each plate was treated as a replicate. Each replicate PCR for sorted subsets received approximately 220 ng genomic DNA, equal to roughly 30,000 T cell genomes. Purified libraries were quantified with a Qubit 3.0 fluorometer, sized on a Bioanalyzer 2100, and re-quantified with the KAPA Library Quantification kit. A separate single-read 150-cycle Illumina NextSeq 550 flow cell was used to sequence each immunoSEQ 96-well plate. From the authors' description of their analysis: Because the immunoSEQ output included only junctional sequences and no quality scores, the filtering could not be the same as the filtering used for full-length reads. Sequences were annotated with PyIR, a Python wrapper for IgBLAST v1.9, and V/J genes and CDR3 were assigned using IMGT germline references. Reads were filtered out if the reads had weak V/J assignments (E-value above 1e-6), no CDR3, stop codons, out-of-frame junctions, or ambiguous translated residues. V3J clonotypes were defined as sequences sharing an identical inferred V gene, J gene, and CDR3 amino acid sequence. Percentage overlap between repertoires was computed as shared unique clonotypes divided by the size of the smaller repertoire. Three approaches were used to assess repertoire richness: RTK rarefaction, the Chao1 estimator, and Recon v2.1 estimates of unobserved clonotypes. Generation probabilities for all TCRbeta clonotypes obtained by the gDNA method from a handful of donors were computed using OLGA. Entries here come from immuneACCESS through TCRdb and include only in-frame sequences with V and J called. Some clones fail to appear in such tables; in the studies checked, an unresolved V gene covers under half of the shortfall, and the cause of the remainder is unknown. V, J and clone size are taken as reported in that table, and D and trimming were inferred from the DNA itself. For this sample there are about 650,000 clones; roughly 96% appear just once. The ten largest clones add up to less than 0.13% of the sample.

For the CD8 naive samples, CD45RO-negative cells were positively selected for CCR7, yielding a CD45RA+CCR7+ population from which TemRA cells were excluded. Donors were healthy HIV-negative adults with no recently reported acute infections or vaccinations. Every donor was a Caucasian adult residing in Nashville, Tennessee, USA. Blood was obtained by leukapheresis, after which PBMCs were separated by Ficoll-Histopaque density gradient centrifugation and cryopreserved in liquid nitrogen vapor phase. Analytical flow cytometry was used to check the purity and quantity of each magnetically sorted T cell population. From each sorted fraction, genomic DNA was isolated and quantified by UV absorbance on a Nanodrop 2000c. To note about this clone: Its antigen is not yet known. The sample holds no much larger clone one base away, and base qualities are not on file.

The sample consisted of naive CD8+ T cells sorted from blood. The cell subset or site tag for this specimen amounts to: CD45RA+CCR7+. The source is a woman in her thirties in good health. The sequence is built from TRBV27 and TRBJ2-4; 7 central nucleotides agree with TRBD2. The CDR3 reads as follows: CASSLSRTRGNIQYF. The DNA reads as follows: TGTGCCAGCAGTTTATCGCGGACTAGAGGGAACATTCAGTACTTC.